This T cell receptor beta chain was documented in a study of shared clonotypes between healthy human individuals. Study-level results: Sampling involved blood alone; tissue repertoires likely differ. Represented diversity (both genetic and exposure-history) was limited by the small number of donors.

TCRdb's copy holds only in-frame clones and misses some; the assay was immunoSEQ multiplex PCR. The table shows 1.5 million to 2.5 million clones, with about 95% occurring only once. This clone has only one observation. Its cognate antigen is unknown. CD45RO-negative cells were positively selected for CCR7, leaving out terminally differentiated effector memory CD45RA+ cells. This TCR derives from a man aged 18 to 35 in good health. What was sequenced was naive CD8+ T cells sorted from blood.

The CDR3 sequence is CASSLPTGTGELFF. The CDR3 region has the DNA TGTGCCAGCAGTTTACCGACGGGCACCGGGGAGCTGTTTTTT. This sequence joins TRBV6-5 and TRBJ2-2; no firm D call. The CDR3 is made up of 14 amino acids. V was cut by 4 bases and J by 4 bases, with 10 bases left in between. Germline CDR1 is MNHEY and CDR2 is SVGAGI.